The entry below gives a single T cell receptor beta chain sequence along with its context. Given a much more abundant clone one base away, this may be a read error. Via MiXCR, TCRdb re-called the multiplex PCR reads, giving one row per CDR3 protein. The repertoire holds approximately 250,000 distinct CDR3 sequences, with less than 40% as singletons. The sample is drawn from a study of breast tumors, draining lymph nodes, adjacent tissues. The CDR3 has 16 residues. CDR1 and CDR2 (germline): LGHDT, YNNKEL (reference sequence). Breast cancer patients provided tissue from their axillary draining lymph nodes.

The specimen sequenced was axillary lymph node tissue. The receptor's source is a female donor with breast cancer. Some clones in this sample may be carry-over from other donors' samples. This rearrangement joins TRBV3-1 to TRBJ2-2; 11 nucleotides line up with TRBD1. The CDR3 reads CASSHGQGAGTGGLFF. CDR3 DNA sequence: TGTGCCAGCAGCCATGGACAGGGGGCAGGCACCGGGGGGCTGTTTTTT.